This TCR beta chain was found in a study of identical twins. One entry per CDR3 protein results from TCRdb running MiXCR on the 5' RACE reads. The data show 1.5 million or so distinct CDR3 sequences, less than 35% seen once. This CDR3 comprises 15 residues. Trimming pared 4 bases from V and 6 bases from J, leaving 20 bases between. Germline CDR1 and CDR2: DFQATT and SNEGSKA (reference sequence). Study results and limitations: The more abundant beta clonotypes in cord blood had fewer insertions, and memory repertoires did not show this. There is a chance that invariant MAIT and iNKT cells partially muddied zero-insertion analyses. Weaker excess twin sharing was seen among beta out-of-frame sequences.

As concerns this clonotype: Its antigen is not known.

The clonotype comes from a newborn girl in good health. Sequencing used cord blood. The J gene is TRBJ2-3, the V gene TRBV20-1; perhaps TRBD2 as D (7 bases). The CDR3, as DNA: TGCAGTGCTAACCGGGGGGCTATGCCCGTGGATACGCAGTATTTT. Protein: CSANRGAMPVDTQYF.